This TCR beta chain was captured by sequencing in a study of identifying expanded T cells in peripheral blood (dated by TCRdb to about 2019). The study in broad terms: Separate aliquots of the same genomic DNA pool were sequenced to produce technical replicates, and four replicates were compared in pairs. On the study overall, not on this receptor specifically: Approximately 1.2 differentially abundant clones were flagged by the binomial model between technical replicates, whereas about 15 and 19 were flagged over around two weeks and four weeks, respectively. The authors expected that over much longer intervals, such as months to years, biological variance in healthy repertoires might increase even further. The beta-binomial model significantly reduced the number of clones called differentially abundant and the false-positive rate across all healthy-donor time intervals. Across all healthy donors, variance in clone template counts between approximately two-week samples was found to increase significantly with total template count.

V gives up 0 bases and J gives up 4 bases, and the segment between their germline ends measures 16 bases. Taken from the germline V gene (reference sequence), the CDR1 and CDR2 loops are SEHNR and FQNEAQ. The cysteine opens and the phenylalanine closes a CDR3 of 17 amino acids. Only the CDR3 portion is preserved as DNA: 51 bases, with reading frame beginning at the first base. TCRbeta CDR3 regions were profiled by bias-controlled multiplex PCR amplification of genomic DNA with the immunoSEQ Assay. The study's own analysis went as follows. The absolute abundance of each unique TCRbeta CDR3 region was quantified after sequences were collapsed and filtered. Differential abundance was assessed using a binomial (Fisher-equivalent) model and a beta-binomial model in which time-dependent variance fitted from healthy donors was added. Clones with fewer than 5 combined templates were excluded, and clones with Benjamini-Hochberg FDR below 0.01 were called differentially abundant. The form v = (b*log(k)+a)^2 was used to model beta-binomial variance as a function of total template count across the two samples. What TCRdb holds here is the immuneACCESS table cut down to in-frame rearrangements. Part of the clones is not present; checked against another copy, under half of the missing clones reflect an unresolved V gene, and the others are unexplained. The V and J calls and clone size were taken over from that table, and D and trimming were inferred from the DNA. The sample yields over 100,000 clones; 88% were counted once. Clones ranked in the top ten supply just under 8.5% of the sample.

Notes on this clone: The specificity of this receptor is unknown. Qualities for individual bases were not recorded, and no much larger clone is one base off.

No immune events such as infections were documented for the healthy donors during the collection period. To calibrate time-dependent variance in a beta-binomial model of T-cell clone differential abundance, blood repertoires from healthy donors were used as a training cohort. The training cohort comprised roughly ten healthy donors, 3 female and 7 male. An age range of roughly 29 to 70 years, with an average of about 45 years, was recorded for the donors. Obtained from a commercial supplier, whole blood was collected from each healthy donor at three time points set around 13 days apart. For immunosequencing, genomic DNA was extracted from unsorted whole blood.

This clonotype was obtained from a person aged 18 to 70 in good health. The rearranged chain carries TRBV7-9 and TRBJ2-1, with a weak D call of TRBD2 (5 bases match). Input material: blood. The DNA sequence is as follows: TGTGCCAGCAGCTTAGCTTCGGGAAAGGACTGGTACAATGAGCAGTTCTTC. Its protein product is CASSLASGKDWYNEQFF. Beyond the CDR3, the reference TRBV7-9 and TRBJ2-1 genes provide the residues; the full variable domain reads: DTGVSQNPRHKITKRGQNVTFRCDPISEHNRLYWYRQTLGQGPEFLTYFQNEAQLEKSRLLSDRFSAERPKGSFSTLEIQRTEQGDSAMYLCASSLASGKDWYNEQFFGPGTRLTVL.